This T cell receptor (beta chain) is from a study of technical replicates of blood from a handful of donors. Profiling relied on immunoSEQ multiplex PCR, and the TCRdb table lists in-frame clones only, not all of them. The table records approximately 74,000 clones, 75% to 90% of them present only once. Germline CDR1 is SEHNR and CDR2 is FQNEAQ (reference sequence). Trimming took off 5 bases at V and 4 bases at J, with 16 bases between the two ends. The CDR3 is 15 amino acids. The clonotype comes from a human donor in good health. Some clones in this sample may be carry-over from other donors' samples. Sequencing was performed on PBMCs. This chain joins TRBV7-9 and TRBJ2-3, with a possible D match to TRBD2 (6 bases). The CDR3 DNA sequence: TGTGCCAGCAGCCGGAGGTCGGGAGAAGCAGATACGCAGTATTTT. Its protein product is CASSRRSGEADTQYF.